This TCR beta chain was observed in a study of metastatic and nonmetastatic thyroid tumors. Study context: The authors compared repertoires across blood and tumor or nodule tissue from malignant and benign thyroid patients. Findings of the study overall: Benign nodules were reported to have significantly lower TCR beta diversity than malignant thyroid tumors, in blood and tumor.

CDR1 and CDR2 from the germline V gene are MRHNA and SNTAGT. V lost 3 bases to trimming and J lost 4 bases; unmatched junction nucleotides: 0. The CDR3 is made up of 14 amino acids. This clone has a count of ten or more. The antigen is not known. Patients had received no treatment of any kind before thyroid surgery. Original processing notes: A papillary thyroid cancer distant-metastasis classifier was built from CDR3 differences across clinicopathological groups. With MiXCR, TCRdb called clones anew from the PCR reads. The V and J calls and clone size are TCRdb's, not the authors'. The sample contains tens of thousands of clones, about 20% of which appear only once.

The chain carries TRBV6-4 and TRBJ2-2, with 9 bases lining up with TRBD1. Sequences were obtained from blood. This clonotype originated in a male donor with papillary thyroid cancer or a benign thyroid nodule (not recorded which). Some clones in this sample may be carry-over from other donors' samples. CDR3 residues: CASSEGQGTGELFF. CDR3 nucleotide sequence: TGTGCCAGCAGTGAGGGACAGGGCACCGGGGAGCTGTTTTTT.